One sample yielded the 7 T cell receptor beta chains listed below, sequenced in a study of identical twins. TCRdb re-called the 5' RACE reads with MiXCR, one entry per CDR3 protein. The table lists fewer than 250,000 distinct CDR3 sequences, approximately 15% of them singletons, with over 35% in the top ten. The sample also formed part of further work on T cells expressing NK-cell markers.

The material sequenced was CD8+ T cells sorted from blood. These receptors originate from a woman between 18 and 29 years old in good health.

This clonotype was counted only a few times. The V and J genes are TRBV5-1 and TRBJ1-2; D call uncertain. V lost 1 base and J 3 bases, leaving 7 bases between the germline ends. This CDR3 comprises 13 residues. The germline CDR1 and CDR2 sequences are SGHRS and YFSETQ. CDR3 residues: CASSLNPDYGYTF. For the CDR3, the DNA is TGCGCCAGCAGCTTGAACCCCGACTATGGCTACACCTTC.

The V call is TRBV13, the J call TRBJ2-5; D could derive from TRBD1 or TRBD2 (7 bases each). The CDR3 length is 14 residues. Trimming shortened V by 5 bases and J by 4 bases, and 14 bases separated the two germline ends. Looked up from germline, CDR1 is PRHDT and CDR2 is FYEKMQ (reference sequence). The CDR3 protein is CASSAPGGGETQYF. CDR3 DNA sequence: TGTGCCAGCAGCGCTCCAGGGGGGGGAGAGACCCAGTACTTC.

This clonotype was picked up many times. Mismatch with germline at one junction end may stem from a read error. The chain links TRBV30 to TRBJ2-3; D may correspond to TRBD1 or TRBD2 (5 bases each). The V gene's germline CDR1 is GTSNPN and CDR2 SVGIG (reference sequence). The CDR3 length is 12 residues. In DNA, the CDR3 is TGTGCCTGGAGTGAGCTTTCCGGGACCCCTCTTTTT. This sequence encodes CAWSELSGTPLF.

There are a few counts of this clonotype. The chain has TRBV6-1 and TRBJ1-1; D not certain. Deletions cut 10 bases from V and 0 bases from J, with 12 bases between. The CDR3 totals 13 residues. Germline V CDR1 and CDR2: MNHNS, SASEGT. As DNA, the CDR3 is TGTGCCACCTCTAGGGCGGTGAACACTGAAGCTTTCTTT. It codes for CATSRAVNTEAFF.

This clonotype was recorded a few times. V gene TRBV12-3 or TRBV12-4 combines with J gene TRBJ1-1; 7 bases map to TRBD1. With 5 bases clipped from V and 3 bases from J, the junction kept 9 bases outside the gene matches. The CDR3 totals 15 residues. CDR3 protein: CASSLTGVEDTEAFF. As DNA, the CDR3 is TGTGCCAGCAGTCTAACAGGGGTGGAGGACACTGAAGCTTTCTTT.

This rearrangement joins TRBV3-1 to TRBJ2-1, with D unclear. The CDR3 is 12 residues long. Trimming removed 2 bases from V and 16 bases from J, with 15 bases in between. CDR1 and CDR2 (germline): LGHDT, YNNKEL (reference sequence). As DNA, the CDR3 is TGTGCCAGCAGCCAATACCGGAATGAGCCCTTCTTC. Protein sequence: CASSQYRNEPFF.

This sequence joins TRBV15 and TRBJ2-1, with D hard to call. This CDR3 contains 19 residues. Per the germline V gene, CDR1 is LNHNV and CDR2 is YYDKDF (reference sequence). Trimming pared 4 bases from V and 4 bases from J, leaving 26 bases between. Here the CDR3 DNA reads TGTGCCACCAGCACATCACTGCACATCCTCGACTCTCTTTACAATGAGCAGTTCTTC. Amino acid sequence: CATSTSLHILDSLYNEQFF.